The next 29 T cell receptor beta chains were all read from a single sample in a study of T cell responses to AZD1222 COVID-19 vaccine. Data came from immunoSEQ multiplex PCR; TCRdb stores just in-frame clones and leaves some out. This table has tens of thousands of clones, 70% to 90% appearing once. The source material was peripheral blood, sampled on day 0 of AZD1222 vaccination. The origin of the receptors is an adult in good health.

The rearrangement joins TRBV7-3 to TRBJ1-1; D may be TRBD1 (5 bases). CDR1 and CDR2 (germline): SGHTA, FQGTGA. Trimming pared 1 base from V and 5 bases from J, leaving 17 bases between. The CDR3 is 16 amino acids. CDR3 residues: CASSLMELGGGTEAFF. For the CDR3, the DNA is TGTGCCAGCAGCTTAATGGAATTGGGGGGAGGTACTGAAGCTTTCTTT.

This chain uses TRBV7-8 with TRBJ2-2; D gene uncertain. The length of the CDR3 is 15 residues. The germline V and J ends were trimmed by 5 bases and 1 base, with 11 bases remaining between them. Germline CDR1 is SGHVS and CDR2 is FQNEAQ. CDR3 nucleotide sequence: TGTGCCAGCAGCCCCCGAAGAATGAACACCGGGGAGCTGTTTTTT. It is translated as CASSPRRMNTGELFF. The whole variable domain, filled in from reference TRBV7-8 and TRBJ2-2, reads GAGVSQSPRYKVAKRGQDVALRCDPISGHVSLFWYQQALGQGPEFLTYFQNEAQLDKSGLPSDRFFAERPEGSVSTLKIQRTQQEDSAVYLCASSPRRMNTGELFFGEGSRLTVL.

This chain joins TRBV28 and TRBJ1-6; 7 bases are a match to TRBD1. Unmatched junction bases numbered 9, after V lost 7 bases and J lost 9 bases. The CDR3 is 14 amino acids. Germline-derived CDR1 and CDR2 are MDHEN and SYDVKM. The CDR3 protein is CASKTGDEGSPLHF. CDR3 nucleotide sequence: TGTGCCAGCAAAACAGGGGATGAAGGTTCACCCCTCCACTTT.

The chain recombines TRBV4-2 with TRBJ2-1; D gene ambiguous. The CDR3 consists of 14 residues. Trimming cost V 0 bases and J 8 bases, with 11 bases left between them. Germline CDR1 is LGHNA and CDR2 is YNFKEQ. DNA for the CDR3: TGTGCCAGCAGCCAAGAACCGTCCAGGCATGAGCAGTTCTTC. Its protein is CASSQEPSRHEQFF.

The chain links TRBV3-1 (or the pseudogene TRBV3-2) to TRBJ2-3, with D unclear. CDR1 LGHDT and CDR2 YNNKEL come from the germline V gene (reference sequence). This CDR3 comprises 12 residues. V gave up 5 bases and J gave up 3 bases, with 6 bases separating them. CDR3 nucleotides: TGTGCCAGCAGCGACCCGACAGATACGCAGTATTTT. Amino acid sequence: CASSDPTDTQYF.

This clone was picked up one time. V gene TRBV7-9 combines with J gene TRBJ2-3; 11 nucleotides agree with TRBD2. Germline assignment: CDR1 SEHNR and CDR2 FQNEAQ (reference sequence). The CDR3 loop spans 14 amino acids. V shed 5 bases, J shed 6 bases, and the junction held 4 bases outside the gene matches. The DNA of the CDR3 is TGTGCCAGCAGCCAACTAGCGGGAGCCGATACGCAGTATTTT. It specifies CASSQLAGADTQYF.

This clone was found once. V is TRBV7-8 and J is TRBJ1-3; the D is unclear. This CDR3 is built from 17 residues. The germline V gene encodes CDR1 SGHVS and CDR2 FQNEAQ. Trimming took 1 base from V and 0 from J, leaving 13 bases between them. DNA for the CDR3: TGTGCCAGCAGCTTAGGGGGAAGGGTGTCCTCTGGAAACACCATATATTTT. It codes for CASSLGGRVSSGNTIYF.

The V call is TRBV9, the J call TRBJ1-2, with 9 bases matching TRBD1. There are 15 residues in the CDR3. Germline values: CDR1 SGDLS, CDR2 YYNGEE. After removal of 3 bases from V and 3 bases from J, the junction contained 6 bases not matched to a gene. CDR3 sequence: CASSATQGAYYGYTF. CDR3 bases: TGTGCCAGCAGCGCTACACAGGGGGCCTACTATGGCTACACCTTC.

V usage is TRBV5-4 and J usage is TRBJ1-1, with 7 bases fitting TRBD1. The CDR3 runs to 14 residues. V shed 2 bases and J 3 bases; nucleotides not matched to a gene: 4. Per the germline V gene, CDR1 is SGHNT and CDR2 is YYREEE (reference sequence). In DNA, the CDR3 is TGTGCCAGCAGCTTTCAGGGGGGAGACACTGAAGCTTTCTTT. Translation gives CASSFQGGDTEAFF.

The chain uses TRBV3-1 (or the pseudogene TRBV3-2) and TRBJ2-5, with no clear D. Germline V gene lookup returns CDR1 LGHDT and CDR2 YNNKEL (reference sequence). V shed 3 bases and J shed 7 bases, with 6 bases lying between them. There are 11 residues in the CDR3. The CDR3: CASSHLGTQYF. CDR3 sequence (DNA): TGTGCCAGCAGCCACCTGGGGACCCAGTACTTC.

The chain joins TRBV5-4 to TRBJ2-1, with 7 bases fitting TRBD2. After removal of 4 bases from V and 0 bases from J, the junction contained 7 bases not matched to a gene. From germline, CDR1 is SGHNT and CDR2 YYREEE (reference sequence). The CDR3 is made up of 16 amino acids. DNA of the CDR3: TGTGCCAGCAGCCCTACTAGCGCCGACTCCTACAATGAGCAGTTCTTC. As protein: CASSPTSADSYNEQFF.

The chain joins TRBV30 to TRBJ2-7; 7 positions match TRBD2. V lost 1 base to trimming and J lost 0 bases; unmatched junction nucleotides: 3. The CDR3 has 14 residues. Germline CDR1 and CDR2: GTSNPN and SVGIG (reference sequence). CDR3: CAWSGGGSSYEQYF. CDR3 sequence (DNA): TGTGCCTGGAGTGGTGGCGGGAGCTCCTACGAGCAGTACTTC. Filled out from reference TRBV30 and TRBJ2-7, the complete variable domain reads SQTIHQWPATLVQPVGSPLSLECTVEGTSNPNLYWYRQAAGRGLQLLFYSVGIGQISSEVPQNLSASRPQDRQFILSSKKLLLSDSGFYLCAWSGGGSSYEQYFGPGTRLTVT.

CDR3 protein: CASSPSSTGVASEAFF. The CDR3 coding sequence is TGTGCCAGCAGCCCCTCATCGACAGGGGTCGCCTCTGAAGCTTTCTTT. The chain has TRBV9 and TRBJ1-1; 8 nucleotides align to TRBD1. Trimming removed 4 bases from V and 6 bases from J; junction bases left unmatched: 14. This CDR3 is built from 16 residues. In germline, CDR1 is SGDLS, CDR2 YYNGEE.

This rearrangement joins TRBV9 to TRBJ2-5, with D possibly called TRBD1 or TRBD2 (5 bases each). V lost 3 bases and J 5 bases, leaving 8 bases between the germline ends. Germline loops: CDR1 SGDLS, CDR2 YYNGEE. The CDR3 sequence is 12 residues long. CDR3 sequence reads: CASSDEGETQYF. CDR3 nucleotides: TGTGCCAGCAGCGATGAGGGGGAGACCCAGTACTTC.

The gene calls are TRBV5-1 and TRBJ1-1, with no clear D. CDR3 length: 12 residues. V shed 2 bases and J shed 4 bases, with 6 bases lying between them. Germline V CDR1 and CDR2: SGHRS, YFSETQ. This chain's CDR3 is CASSLTGTEAFF. As DNA, the CDR3 is TGCGCCAGCAGCTTAACGGGCACTGAAGCTTTCTTT.

V usage is TRBV19 and J usage is TRBJ2-5, with D unresolved. The germline gives CDR1 LNHDA, CDR2 SQIVND (reference sequence). The CDR3 runs 11 residues. Trimming cost V 6 bases and J 7 bases, with 9 bases left between them. The CDR3 region is CASSPGGTQYF. CDR3 DNA: TGTGCCAGTAGCCCTGGCGGGACCCAGTACTTC.

V and J are TRBV6-5 and TRBJ2-7; TRBD2 aligns across 9 bases. Germline CDR1 and CDR2: MNHEY and SVGAGI. V was pared by 2 bases and J by 5 bases, with 7 bases of the junction left unmatched. The CDR3 extends over 15 amino acids. This chain's CDR3 is CASSYTAGGPHEQYF. In DNA form, the CDR3 reads TGTGCCAGCAGTTACACGGCGGGAGGGCCCCACGAGCAGTACTTC.

The chain couples TRBV28 to TRBJ1-5; D not resolved. Germline V gene sequence: CDR1 MDHEN, CDR2 SYDVKM. V was trimmed by 5 bases and J by 0 bases, leaving 8 bases between them. This CDR3 is built from 14 residues. The DNA of the CDR3 is TGTGCCAGCAGTGATTCTTATAGCAATCAGCCCCAGCATTTT. Amino acid sequence: CASSDSYSNQPQHF.

The rearrangement joins TRBV5-1 to TRBJ1-3; no clear D. Between the trimmed V and J ends, which lost 0 bases and 0 bases, there was a span of 10 bases. This CDR3 is 16 amino acids long. CDR1 is SGHRS and CDR2 is YFSETQ in the germline V gene. The DNA of the CDR3 is TGCGCCAGCAGCTTGGAACTGACCAACTCTGGAAACACCATATATTTT. It specifies CASSLELTNSGNTIYF.

The CDR3 DNA reads TGTGCCAGCAGCTTAGATCAGGGTAACACTGAAGCTTTCTTT. It encodes CASSLDQGNTEAFF. This chain uses TRBV11-2 with TRBJ1-1; D perhaps matches TRBD1 (5 bases). CDR1 SGHAT and CDR2 FQNNGV come from the germline V gene. The CDR3 runs to 14 residues. Trimming cost V 0 bases and J 2 bases, with 7 bases left between them.

The chain links TRBV18 to TRBJ2-7; the match to TRBD1 covers 7 bases. Per germline, CDR1 KGHSH and CDR2 LQKENI. The CDR3 extends over 14 amino acids. J was trimmed by 7 bases and V by 3 bases; bases with no gene match: 9. CDR3 nucleotides: TGTGCCAGCTCACCCGGGACAGCTACCTGGGAGCAGTACTTC. It specifies CASSPGTATWEQYF.

The chain uses TRBV2 and TRBJ2-7; D might be TRBD2 (6 bases). In germline, CDR1 is SNHLY, CDR2 FYNNEI. This CDR3 has 13 amino acids. V shed 6 bases and J shed 4 bases, with 13 bases lying between them. This chain's CDR3 is CASRRDGRYEQYF. CDR3 in DNA: TGTGCCAGCAGGCGGGACGGTAGGTACGAGCAGTACTTC.

The V gene is TRBV11-2, the J gene TRBJ2-5, with a weak D call TRBD1 (7 bases). Germline values: CDR1 SGHAT, CDR2 FQNNGV. The CDR3 covers 18 residues. V dropped 2 bases and J dropped 0 bases, with 19 bases sitting between them. The CDR3 DNA is TGTGCCAGCAGCTTATTGGGAGGTACAGGGGTGTACCAAGAGACCCAGTACTTC. Protein product: CASSLLGGTGVYQETQYF.

The chain has TRBV28 and TRBJ1-6; 8 positions agree with TRBD1. The CDR3 totals 15 residues. J gave up 5 bases and V 2 bases, and 2 bases lay outside the gene matches. Germline V gene data show CDR1 as MDHEN and CDR2 as SYDVKM. This CDR3 is CASSLQGADNSPLHF. DNA of the CDR3: TGTGCCAGCAGTTTACAGGGGGCTGATAATTCACCCCTCCACTTT. Together with reference TRBV28 and TRBJ1-6, the CDR3 gives the full variable domain: DVKVTQSSRYLVKRTGEKVFLECVQDMDHENMFWYRQDPGLGLRLIYFSYDVKMKEKGDIPEGYSVSREKKERFSLILESASTNQTSMYLCASSLQGADNSPLHFGNGTRLTVT.

The genes are TRBV7-2 and TRBJ2-1, with D unclear. Germline V gene lookup returns CDR1 SGHTA and CDR2 FQGNSA. V was pared by 6 bases and J by 4 bases, with 1 base between. CDR3 length equals 10 residues. CDR3 DNA sequence: TGTGCCAGCAGTTACAATGAGCAGTTCTTC. Its protein is CASSYNEQFF.

The chain links TRBV13 to TRBJ2-3; TRBD2 agrees at 11 bases. The CDR3 is 16 amino acids. Germline CDR1 and CDR2: PRHDT and FYEKMQ (reference sequence). V lost 1 base and J lost 2; bases outside the gene matches: 2. This CDR3 is CASSLATSGNTDTQYF. CDR3 DNA sequence: TGTGCCAGCAGCTTAGCGACTAGCGGGAACACAGATACGCAGTATTTT. Looking up the rest from reference TRBV13 and TRBJ2-3 gives the full variable domain: AAGVIQSPRHLIKEKRETATLKCYPIPRHDTVYWYQQGPGQDPQFLISFYEKMQSDKGSIPDRFSAQQFSDYHSELNMSSLELGDSALYFCASSLATSGNTDTQYFGPGTRLTVL.

This rearrangement joins TRBV19 to TRBJ2-2; D is perhaps TRBD1 (6 bases). The germline CDR1 and CDR2 sequences are LNHDA and SQIVND (reference sequence). V lost 5 bases, J lost 4 bases, and 14 bases lay in between. The CDR3 has 15 amino acids. The CDR3 coding sequence is TGTGCCAGTAGTTTGACAGGAGGATTCACCGGGGAGCTGTTTTTT. It specifies CASSLTGGFTGELFF.

The rearrangement uses TRBV6-5 and TRBJ2-1; D is unclear. Trimming removed 8 bases from V and 7 bases from J, with 18 bases in between. The CDR3 is 14 residues long. The germline gives CDR1 MNHEY, CDR2 SVGAGI. CDR3 DNA sequence: TGTGCCAGCGGCAGCCATCGGCCTTGGAATGAGCAGTTCTTC. Protein product: CASGSHRPWNEQFF.

The J gene is TRBJ1-6, the V gene TRBV15; D is unresolved. With 3 bases removed from V and 7 bases from J, the gap between germline ends came to 4 bases. CDR1 and CDR2 (germline): LNHNV, YYDKDF (reference sequence). The CDR3 runs 12 residues. For the CDR3, the DNA is TGTGCCACCAGCAGCGTAAATTCACCCCTCCACTTT. It translates to CATSSVNSPLHF.